These 18 T cell receptor beta chains were all obtained from the same sample, sequenced in a study of human T cells and chemical hapten exposure (dated by TCRdb to about 2021). This specimen's time point label, interpreted: patch test 1, 2 weeks after DPC sensitization. The sample's treatment or condition, from its label and the paper: therapeutic diphenylcyclopropenone sensitization with weekly scalp DPC. Library preparation used RACE. For sequencing, a NextSeq 500 was employed. TCRdb reprocessing: public reads trimmed at Q25 with fastp, clones called with MiXCR, in-frame beta chains kept. Identical CDR3 protein sequences are pooled into one entry, listed with their most common genes and DNA. The sample table shows some 380,000 distinct CDR3 sequences, and about 4.8% are seen once. Approximately 2.3% of the sample goes to the ten largest clones. The sequencing here drew on whole blood, taken in connection with sensitization to the hapten diphenylcyclopropenone (DPC). The receptors were gathered from a woman aged 50 to 60 with alopecia areata. Some clones in this sample may be carry-over from other donors' samples.

This clonotype has at least ten counts. CDR3 sequence reads: CASTPPRQGPETQYF. The DNA for the CDR3 is TGTGCCAGCACTCCCCCTAGACAGGGCCCGGAGACCCAGTACTTC. The chain has TRBV28 and TRBJ2-5, with 7 bases fitting TRBD1. This CDR3 comprises 15 residues. From germline, CDR1 is MDHEN and CDR2 SYDVKM. The ends lost 7 bases at V and 5 bases at J; junction bases unmatched: 13.

The chain recombines TRBV7-9 with TRBJ2-1, with D perhaps matching TRBD2 (6 bases). The germline gives CDR1 SEHNR, CDR2 FQNEAQ (reference sequence). Trimming took off 8 bases at V and 0 bases at J, with 11 bases between the two ends. CDR3 length: 14 amino acids. The CDR3 region is CASATGSSYNEQFF. The CDR3 DNA follows: TGTGCCAGCGCTACCGGGAGCTCCTACAATGAGCAGTTCTTC. The whole variable domain, filled in from reference TRBV7-9 and TRBJ2-1, reads DTGVSQNPRHKITKRGQNVTFRCDPISEHNRLYWYRQTLGQGPEFLTYFQNEAQLEKSRLLSDRFSAERPKGSFSTLEIQRTEQGDSAMYLCASATGSSYNEQFFGPGTRLTVL.

This clonotype occurred many times. The rearrangement uses TRBV6-5 and TRBJ2-7; D not certain. This CDR3 region has 16 residues. Germline V CDR1 and CDR2: MNHEY, SVGAGI. V was clipped by 6 bases and J by 0 bases, with 18 bases between them. DNA for the CDR3: TGTGCCAGCAGCACCATTGGGCAGTGGGCCTCCTACGAGCAGTACTTC. Its translation is CASSTIGQWASYEQYF.

This clonotype was observed a handful of times. J is TRBJ1-6 and V is TRBV5-6; D ambiguous. Germline V gives CDR1 SGHDT, CDR2 YYEEEE. The CDR3 is 15 amino acids. Trimming took off 1 base at V and 3 bases at J, with 8 bases between the two ends. The chain's CDR3 is CASSLTGGYNSPLHF. For the CDR3, the DNA is TGTGCCAGCAGCTTGACCGGCGGCTATAATTCACCCCTCCACTTT.

This clonotype was seen only a few times. The chain carries TRBV5-6 and TRBJ2-6; D perhaps matches TRBD1 (5 bases). V lost 2 bases and J 4 bases, leaving 13 bases between the germline ends. CDR1 is SGHDT and CDR2 is YYEEEE in the germline V gene. The CDR3 runs to 16 residues. This CDR3 reads CASSLPAHRGANVLTF. The CDR3 DNA follows: TGTGCCAGCAGCTTACCAGCGCACAGGGGGGCCAACGTCCTGACTTTC.

This chain links TRBV5-1 with TRBJ2-3; TRBD1 is a possible D gene (5 bases). Germline CDR1 SGHRS, CDR2 YFSETQ. The CDR3 sequence is 15 residues long. V was shortened by 3 bases and J by 0 bases, with 11 bases between the two germline ends. Here the CDR3 DNA reads TGCGCCAGCAGCTCGGAGACAGATAGCACAGATACGCAGTATTTT. Protein product: CASSSETDSTDTQYF.

J is TRBJ1-1 and V is TRBV6-5; tentatively, D is TRBD1 (5 bases). The ends were cut back, 1 base at V and 4 bases at J, with 13 bases in the middle. Germline loops: CDR1 MNHEY, CDR2 SVGAGI. The CDR3 sequence is 15 residues long. DNA for the CDR3: TGTGCCAGCAGTTACTACTCCAGGGCCCCCACTGAAGCTTTCTTT. This sequence encodes CASSYYSRAPTEAFF.

This clonotype was recorded many times. This chain links TRBV11-2 with TRBJ2-3; D not resolved. The CDR3 consists of 13 residues. V lost 2 bases, J lost 5 bases, and 8 bases lay in between. CDR1 SGHAT and CDR2 FQNNGV come from the germline V gene. CDR3 bases: TGTGCCAGCAGCTTACTCAGAGGAGATACGCAGTATTTT. Translated, it gives CASSLLRGDTQYF.

This chain joins TRBV7-7 and TRBJ2-1; D remains ambiguous. This CDR3 is built from 15 residues. Between the trimmed V and J ends, which lost 1 base and 6 bases, there was a span of 13 bases. The V gene's germline CDR1 is SSHAT and CDR2 FNYEAQ (reference sequence). DNA of the CDR3: TGTGCCAGCAGCTTAGGGGCCTCTATTTCCAATGAGCAGTTCTTC. This sequence encodes CASSLGASISNEQFF.

This clonotype was found a few times. V gene TRBV6-1 combines with J gene TRBJ1-5, with TRBD1 matching 12 bases. The V and J ends lost 4 bases and 0 bases, in that order; junction bases with no gene match: 4. Germline V gene sequence: CDR1 MNHNS, CDR2 SASEGT. This CDR3 has 17 residues. The DNA of the CDR3 is TGTGCCAGCAGTGCGGGACAGGGGGCGAATAGCAATCAGCCCCAGCATTTT. Amino acids: CASSAGQGANSNQPQHF.

This clonotype was picked up many times. The genes are TRBV7-9 and TRBJ1-1; no clear D gene. V was shortened by 4 bases and J by 1 base, with 22 bases between the two germline ends. CDR1 is SEHNR and CDR2 is FQNEAQ in the germline V gene (reference sequence). This CDR3 has 18 residues. DNA for the CDR3: TGTGCCAGCAGCTCTGGAGTATTATCGCGGAAAAAGAACACTGAAGCTTTCTTT. Translating it yields CASSSGVLSRKKNTEAFF.

At least ten counts were recorded for this clonotype. The chain joins TRBV5-1 to TRBJ2-3; TRBD2 matches 9 bases. Germline CDR1 and CDR2: SGHRS and YFSETQ. This CDR3 region has 16 residues. V lost 4 bases and J lost 1; bases outside the gene matches: 7. The CDR3, as DNA: TGCGCCAGCAGCCCCTTCCAGCGGGGGGGCACAGATACGCAGTATTTT. Its protein is CASSPFQRGGTDTQYF.

This clonotype was found many times. V is TRBV9 and J is TRBJ1-2; TRBD1 agrees at 8 bases. Germline assignment: CDR1 SGDLS and CDR2 YYNGEE. Trimming removed 2 bases from V and 5 bases from J; junction bases left unmatched: 5. CDR3 length: 14 residues. The CDR3 nucleotides read TGTGCCAGCAGCGTGGCAGACAGGGGATATGGCTACACCTTC. Translating it yields CASSVADRGYGYTF.

The chain couples TRBV5-4 to TRBJ2-7; D is possibly TRBD1 (6 bases). This CDR3 is built from 13 residues. The V end lost 4 bases, the J end lost 5 bases, and 13 bases lay between the germline ends. The V gene's germline CDR1 is SGHNT and CDR2 YYREEE (reference sequence). CDR3 nucleotide sequence: TGTGCCAGCAGCCCCGGACAGAAGGACGAGCAGTACTTC. This codes for CASSPGQKDEQYF.

This clonotype was observed many times. The CDR3 DNA sequence: TGTGCCAGCAGCCAAGATCCAGACATGAACACTGAAGCTTTCTTT. Encoded protein: CASSQDPDMNTEAFF. The V call is TRBV3-1, the J call TRBJ1-1; no reliable D call. V lost 0 bases to trimming and J lost 0 bases, with 8 bases between them. The CDR3 length is 15 residues. Germline loops: CDR1 LGHDT, CDR2 YNNKEL (reference sequence).

This clonotype was seen only a few times. The CDR3 loop reads CASSQDGALGSEQAFF. CDR3 sequence (DNA): TGTGCCAGCAGCCAAGATGGGGCGTTGGGGTCGGAGCAAGCTTTCTTT. The chain couples TRBV3-1 to TRBJ1-1, with D possibly TRBD1 on 5 matching bases. V gave up 0 bases and J gave up 9 bases, with 20 bases separating them. The CDR3 runs 16 residues. Germline V CDR1 and CDR2: LGHDT, YNNKEL (reference sequence).

This clonotype was seen repeatedly, ten times or more. J is TRBJ2-1 and V is TRBV2; maybe TRBD2 (5 bases). Germline assignment: CDR1 SNHLY and CDR2 FYNNEI. The CDR3 length is 15 residues. The V end lost 1 base, the J end lost 8 bases, and 15 bases lay between the germline ends. CDR3 in amino acids: CASSEVRASLDEQFF. The CDR3 DNA reads as TGTGCCAGCAGTGAAGTACGGGCTAGCCTCGATGAGCAGTTCTTC.

This clonotype was observed many times. The chain has TRBV4-1 and TRBJ2-7, with 8 positions matching TRBD2. The CDR3 length is 13 residues. The germline CDR1 and CDR2 sequences are MGHRA and YSYEKL. V was clipped by 1 base and J by 7 bases; unmatched bases: 3. CDR3 residues: CASSQVVAGEQYF. In nucleotides, the CDR3 is TGCGCCAGCAGCCAAGTAGTAGCGGGGGAGCAGTACTTC.